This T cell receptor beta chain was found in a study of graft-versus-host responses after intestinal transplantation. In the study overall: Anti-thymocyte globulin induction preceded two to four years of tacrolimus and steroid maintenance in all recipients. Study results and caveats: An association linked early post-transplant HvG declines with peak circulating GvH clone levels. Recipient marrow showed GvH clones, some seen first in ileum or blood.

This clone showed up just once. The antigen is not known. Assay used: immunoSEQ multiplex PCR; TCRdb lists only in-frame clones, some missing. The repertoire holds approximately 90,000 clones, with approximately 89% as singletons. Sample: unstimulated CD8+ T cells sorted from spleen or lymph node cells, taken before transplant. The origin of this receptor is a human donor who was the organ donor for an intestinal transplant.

The CDR3 spells CASSQAGLGIDIQYF. In nucleotides, the CDR3 is TGCGCCAGCAGCCAAGCAGGACTGGGTATCGACATTCAGTACTTC. The J gene is TRBJ2-4, the V gene TRBV4-1, with D possibly matching TRBD2 (5 bases). CDR3 length: 15 residues. Germline CDR1 is MGHRA and CDR2 is YSYEKL. The V and J ends lost 1 base and 8 bases respectively, with 15 bases between them.